A selection of T cell receptor beta chains follows, all from one sample in a study of early T cells in non-severe SARS-CoV-2 infection. TCRdb re-derived calls from the 5' RACE reads in MiXCR, one entry per CDR3 protein. The data hold more than 85,000 distinct CDR3 sequences, with approximately 12% observed a single time. Specimen: whole blood, collected at baseline. The origin of the receptors is an adult who was a healthcare worker with PCR-confirmed SARS-CoV-2 infection or an uninfected control (not recorded which). Both conserved end residues are part of each CDR3. The D gene is left open where the match is weak. The listing skips clone size in some rows; elsewhere it reads once, few, many or a size class.

TRBJ2-3	TRBV10-3	-	few	CAISDRDTQYF	TGTGCCATCAGTGATCGGGATACGCAGTATTTT
TRBJ1-2	TRBV7-2	-	-	CASSLAGVIYYAYTF	TGTGCCAGCAGCTTAGCTGGGGTAATTTACTATGCCTACACCTTC
TRBJ2-7	TRBV28	TRBD2	once	CASRSSGRNYEQYF	TGTGCCAGCAGATCCTCCGGGAGGAACTACGAGCAGTACTTC
TRBJ2-3	TRBV29-1	-	-	CSGQGTPTDTQYF	TGCAGCGGACAAGGGACCCCCACAGATACGCAGTATTTT
TRBJ2-3	TRBV5-4	TRBD2	-	CASSLGLAGGPGTDTQYF	TGTGCCAGCAGCTTGGGACTAGCGGGAGGGCCGGGCACAGATACGCAGTATTTT
TRBJ1-5	TRBV28	TRBD1	many	CASSAGGQGNQPQHF	TGTGCCAGCAGTGCGGGGGGACAGGGCAATCAGCCCCAGCATTTT
TRBJ2-7	TRBV20-1	-	few	CSATDRNPYEQYF	TGCAGTGCAACCGACAGGAATCCCTACGAGCAGTACTTC
TRBJ1-2	TRBV6-1	-	-	CASSPPGVYGYTF	TGTGCCAGCAGCCCGCCAGGTGTCTATGGCTACACCTTC
TRBJ2-2	TRBV7-3	-	few	CASSPRGQPNTGELFF	TGTGCCAGCAGCCCGAGGGGCCAGCCGAACACCGGGGAGCTGTTTTTT
TRBJ2-3	TRBV28	-	-	CASSRLESTDTQYF	TGTGCCAGCAGTCGACTGGAGAGCACAGATACGCAGTATTTT
TRBJ2-1	TRBV7-8	-	-	CASSWRVYNEQFF	TGTGCCAGCAGCTGGCGGGTCTACAATGAGCAGTTCTTC
TRBJ2-1	TRBV9	TRBD1	few	CASSVGDRYNEQFF	TGTGCCAGCAGCGTAGGGGACAGGTACAATGAGCAGTTCTTC
TRBJ1-1	TRBV20-1	-	few	CSAYYTGQAFF	TGCAGTGCTTACTACACAGGGCAAGCTTTCTTT
TRBJ2-5	TRBV7-6	-	-	CASSLEAGERTQYF	TGTGCCAGCAGCTTAGAGGCAGGGGAGAGGACCCAGTACTTC
TRBJ2-5	TRBV2	-	many	CASSEWDTQETQYF	TGTGCCAGCAGTGAATGGGACACCCAAGAGACCCAGTACTTC
TRBJ2-1	TRBV12-3/TRBV12-4	-	-	CASSWTPGGGSNEQFF	TGTGCCAGCAGTTGGACACCCGGAGGCGGCTCCAATGAGCAGTTCTTC